The sequence of this T cell receptor beta chain was determined in a study of blood T cell repertoires in COVID-19. Trimming removed 2 bases from V and 8 bases from J, with 15 bases in between. The CDR3 is made up of 14 amino acids. Per the germline V gene, CDR1 is LGHDT and CDR2 is YNNKEL (reference sequence). The protocol was immunoSEQ multiplex PCR, while the TCRdb copy is restricted to in-frame clones and leaves out a portion. Counted here are approximately 440,000 clones, about 90% occurring once; the ten biggest clones make up 0.6%. The participants were between about 18 and 90 years old and came from 24 US areas. Cohort allocation depended upon clinical history that participants reported. Donors in Cohort 3 who had recovered were those with two negative PCRs, healthcare professional clearance, or resolution of their symptoms.

This clonotype was obtained from a man in his late teens or twenties who had recovered from COVID-19. The chain recombines TRBV3-1 (or the pseudogene TRBV3-2) with TRBJ1-2, with D possibly TRBD1 on 5 matching bases. The sample consisted of PBMCs or T cells enriched from blood (not recorded which). In nucleotides, the CDR3 is TGTGCCAGCAGCCAAATGACAGTCCAGGCCGGCTACACCTTC. It specifies CASSQMTVQAGYTF.